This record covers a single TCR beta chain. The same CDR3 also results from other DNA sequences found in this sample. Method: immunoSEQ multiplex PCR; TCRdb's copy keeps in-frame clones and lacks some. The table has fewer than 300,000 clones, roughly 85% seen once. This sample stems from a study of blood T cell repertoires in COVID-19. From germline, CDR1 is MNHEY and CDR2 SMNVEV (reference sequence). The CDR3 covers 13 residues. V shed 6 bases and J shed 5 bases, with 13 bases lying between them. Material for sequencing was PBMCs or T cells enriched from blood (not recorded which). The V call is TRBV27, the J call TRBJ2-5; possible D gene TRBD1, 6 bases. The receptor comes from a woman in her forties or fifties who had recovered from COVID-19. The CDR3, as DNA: TGTGCCAGCAGACGGGACACCCAGGAGACCCAGTACTTC. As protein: CASRRDTQETQYF.